These 7 T cell receptor beta chains originate from one sample sequenced in a study of T cell changes during pregnancy in multiple sclerosis. Sequencing used immunoSEQ multiplex PCR; TCRdb keeps in-frame clones, though not all of them. The sample carries 95,000 to 110,000 clones, approximately 90% recorded once. The specimen was peripheral blood, collected in the third trimester of pregnancy. These receptors were collected from a female donor in good health, enrolled as a control in a pregnancy study.

V gene TRBV4-2 combines with J gene TRBJ1-2; 8 bases line up with TRBD1. CDR1 and CDR2 (germline): LGHNA, YNFKEQ. The CDR3 consists of 14 residues. With V trimmed by 4 bases and J by 5 bases, 6 bases remained unmatched. The CDR3 region is CASSLPDRGYGYTF. CDR3 bases: TGTGCCAGCAGCCTACCAGACAGGGGATATGGCTACACCTTC.

This chain connects TRBV19 to TRBJ2-7, with 7 bases aligning to TRBD2. Trimming cost V 3 bases and J 5 bases; bases outside gene matches: 7. The CDR3 loop spans 14 amino acids. The germline V gene encodes CDR1 LNHDA and CDR2 SQIVND (reference sequence). The CDR3 spells CASSIGWGGDEQYF. CDR3 nucleotide sequence: TGTGCCAGTAGTATTGGGTGGGGAGGGGACGAGCAGTACTTC.

This chain uses TRBV5-4 with TRBJ2-7; D may be TRBD2 (6 bases). Germline CDR1 and CDR2: SGHNT and YYREEE (reference sequence). The length of the CDR3 is 17 residues. The germline V and J ends were trimmed by 2 bases and 2 bases, with 20 bases remaining between them. The CDR3 DNA sequence: TGTGCCAGCAGCTTTAAATCCGGGACTCCGTCGCCCTACGAGCAGTACTTC. It specifies CASSFKSGTPSPYEQYF.

This sequence joins TRBV5-4 and TRBJ2-3; D is unresolved. This CDR3 region has 14 residues. Trimming removed 0 bases from V and 2 bases from J, with 7 bases in between. Germline V gene lookup returns CDR1 SGHNT and CDR2 YYREEE (reference sequence). The CDR3 is CASSLEHFTDTQYF. The CDR3 DNA reads TGTGCCAGCAGCTTGGAGCACTTCACAGATACGCAGTATTTT. Full variable domain (remainder filled in from reference TRBV5-4 and TRBJ2-3): ETGVTQSPTHLIKTRGQQVTLRCSSQSGHNTVSWYQQALGQGPQFIFQYYREEENGRGNFPPRFSGLQFPNYSSELNVNALELDDSALYLCASSLEHFTDTQYFGPGTRLTVL.

CDR3 sequence reads: CASSSGTGGRNTEAFF. In nucleotides, the CDR3 is TGTGCCAGCAGCTCAGGGACAGGGGGCAGGAACACTGAAGCTTTCTTT. This chain links TRBV5-4 with TRBJ1-1; 12 bases are a match to TRBD1. The CDR3 is 16 residues long. V shed 3 bases and J 1 base; nucleotides not matched to a gene: 4. The germline V gene encodes CDR1 SGHNT and CDR2 YYREEE (reference sequence).

The chain is built from TRBV2 and TRBJ1-1, with 10 bases identical to TRBD1. The CDR3 is 14 residues long. Germline CDR1 and CDR2: SNHLY and FYNNEI. The junction had 10 bases not matched to a gene; V was cut back by 6 bases and J by 9 bases. The CDR3 sequence: CASSRDRGPLKAFF. In nucleotides, the CDR3 is TGTGCCAGCAGCCGGGACAGGGGCCCCCTGAAAGCTTTCTTT.

The V call is TRBV6-5, the J call TRBJ2-7; no reliable D call. V lost 2 bases and J 2 bases, leaving 10 bases between the germline ends. CDR1 is MNHEY, CDR2 SVGAGI, per germline. The CDR3 covers 14 residues. The CDR3 spells CASSYRATTYEQYF. CDR3 sequence (DNA): TGTGCCAGCAGTTACAGAGCCACCACCTACGAGCAGTACTTC.